This paragraph reports one T cell receptor (beta chain). The protocol was immunoSEQ multiplex PCR, while the TCRdb copy is restricted to in-frame clones and leaves out a portion. The sample gives approximately 65,000 clones, 80% to 95% of which show up once; less than 0.7% is in the top ten. The data stem from a study of OX40 agonist ivuxolimab in advanced cancers. The source material was CD4+ or CD8+ T cells sorted from blood, sampled in a trial of the OX40 agonist ivuxolimab. The sequence was obtained from an adult with an advanced solid tumor such as melanoma, head and neck, liver or kidney cancer.

The CDR3 loop reads CAWIQGPGNTIYF. CDR3 nucleotide sequence: TGTGCCTGGATACAGGGGCCAGGAAACACCATATATTTT. V is TRBV30 and J is TRBJ1-3; 7 nucleotides match TRBD1. CDR1 is GTSNPN and CDR2 is SVGIG in the germline V gene (reference sequence). This CDR3 region has 13 residues. V was pared by 4 bases and J by 4 bases, with 4 bases of the junction left unmatched.